Detailed here is one T cell receptor (beta chain). This clonotype came up a few times. Its antigen specificity is not known. No per-base quality is available; no much larger clone lies one base away. Ficoll-Paque density gradient centrifugation was used to isolate PBMCs. This entry is derived from a study of T-cell memory formation after mild COVID-19 (dated by TCRdb to the early 2020s). Describing the broader study: TCR sequence clusters from the two donors were largely donor specific. In a couple of donors, T-cell clones that expanded and contracted after mild COVID-19 were followed by sequencing TCRalpha and TCRbeta repertoires longitudinally. Two young, previously healthy adult volunteers made up the cohort, one male and one female. The investigation overall reported the following: Some responding clones were detected in pre-infection memory, suggesting pre-existing cross-reactive memory T cells joined the SARS-CoV-2 response. Only two mild cases were covered in the study, and larger cohorts including severe cases with pre-infection samples were considered necessary. From day 15 to 85, contracting clones showed balanced CD4/CD8 phenotypes, whereas a second wave of clones that expanded from day 15 to 37 leaned towards CD4+. Contracting CD4+ clones turned up mainly in the CM and EM memory subsets, whereas EMRA was where CD8+ clones were enriched. The second-wave clones that peaked on day 37 were not confirmed to be SARS-CoV-2 specific.

The germline V gene specifies SGHRS as CDR1 and YFSETQ as CDR2. Trimmed from V: 4 bases; trimmed from J: 5 bases; junction bases lacking a gene match: 14. Reading from cysteine to phenylalanine, the CDR3 counts 16 amino acids. The DNA shown is the 48-base CDR3, in frame from base 1. The instrument given in TCRdb is Illumina NovaSeq 6000. cDNA libraries for TCRalpha and TCRbeta were prepared by 5'RACE using constant-segment primers, with sample barcodes and unique molecular identifiers added. Trizol reagent was used to extract RNA from every sample. Libraries were amplified in two PCR steps, with a second sample barcode and Illumina TruSeq adapters added in the second step. The libraries were sequenced on an Illumina NovaSeq using 2 x 150 bp paired-end reads. The paper's data handling went like this. With migec v1.2.7, reads were demultiplexed and then collapsed into UMI-guided consensus sequences. Using mixcr v2.1.11, the UMI consensuses were aligned to TRA and TRB V and J templates and assembled into clonotypes. A clonotype was counted as expanded or contracted only when both edgeR and NoisET called the clonotype significant, with the noise models trained on biological replicates. For edgeR calls, the cutoffs were a false discovery rate-adjusted p below 0.01 and a log2 fold-change threshold of 1. As an exploratory analysis of dynamics, max-normalized trajectories of the 1000 most abundant clonotypes were examined by PCA with hierarchical clustering. Separately sequenced CD4+ and CD8+ repertoires were used to assign a CD4 or CD8 phenotype to each responding clone. TCRdb cleaned the public reads at Q25 with fastp, built clones with MiXCR and kept in-frame beta chains. CDR3 protein duplicates are merged, each entry listing the most common genes and DNA. It is TCRdb's table, rather than the study itself, that gives the V and J calls and clone size. Within this sample are under 400,000 distinct CDR3 sequences, with over 20% of them counted one time only. About 12% of the sample is in the top ten clones.

The sequence came from an adult woman who had mild COVID-19 (a few samples of this study predate the infection). The sample titles of this study are shuffled in the database, so cell type and time point are left out; the donor was told from shared clones. The rearranged chain carries TRBV5-1 and TRBJ2-7, with 8 bases aligning to TRBD2. The specimen was PBMCs or a T cell subset sorted from them (not recorded which). The CDR3: CASSTGSGGRRHEQYF. The DNA is TGCGCCAGCAGCACTGGTTCGGGCGGGAGGCGGCACGAGCAGTACTTC.